Reported below is one T cell receptor beta chain. This record belongs to a study of shared clonotypes between healthy human individuals. The CDR3 contains 14 residues. Germline CDR1 is SGHVS and CDR2 is FQNEAQ. V was pared by 5 bases and J by 4 bases, with 8 bases of the junction left unmatched. Assay used: immunoSEQ multiplex PCR; TCRdb lists only in-frame clones, some missing. The table includes some 2.3 million clones, over 90% detected once. This receptor was identified in a man aged 18 to 29 in good health. Some clones in this sample may be carry-over from other donors' samples. The gene calls are TRBV7-8 and TRBJ2-7; 7 bases agree with TRBD1. The sequencing input was naive CD4+ T cells from PBMCs. Subset here: CD45RA+ positively selected. Here the CDR3 reads CASSLRTGWYEQYF. DNA for the CDR3: TGTGCCAGCAGCCTCCGGACAGGCTGGTACGAGCAGTACTTC.